This entry features one T cell receptor (beta chain) sequence. Its cognate antigen is unknown. This sample was included in a study of cytomegalovirus exposure and HLA in healthy donors. General study points: Generally TCR sequences proved uncommon, though certain public TCRs appeared in numerous donors. The number of N-insertions in an Asian-associated ancestry cluster was reportedly below the approximately 680-donor mean in a later analysis.

This CDR3 is 15 amino acids long. V lost 0 bases to trimming and J lost 4 bases, with 12 bases between them. From germline, CDR1 is SGHRS and CDR2 YFSETQ. Amplification used 60 Vbeta primers and 13 Jbeta primers. Produced via immunoSEQ multiplex PCR; TCRdb's table is partial and in-frame only. The sample records 110,000 or so clones, around 15% being singletons. V and J are TRBV5-1 and TRBJ2-3; the D gene is possibly TRBD1 (6 bases). The specimen was PBMCs. The sequence was obtained from a female donor in good health and CMV-seronegative. As DNA, the CDR3 is TGCGCCAGCAGCTTGGGACAGGTTATATCAGATACGCAGTATTTT. Its protein is CASSLGQVISDTQYF.